This T cell receptor beta chain was found in a study of cytomegalovirus exposure and HLA in healthy donors. Findings and limits, study-wide: In an earlier analysis, productive rearrangement rates for most beta V segments clustered near 87% or 30%. Through in vitro validation, three CMV-associated chains were shown to be specific for CMV antigens. Upon later analysis, HLA-associated TCR beta chains proved more clonally expanded than other, equally common chains. A later analysis linked roughly 17,000 TCR beta sequences to HLA alleles at 0.05 false discovery rate.

In the case of this clone: Antigen specificity is unknown.

CDR3 length equals 15 residues. V was cut by 0 bases and J by 2 bases, with 10 bases left in between. The germline CDR1 and CDR2 sequences are LGHNA and YSLEER. The PCR contained 60 Vbeta and 13 Jbeta primers. The assay was immunoSEQ multiplex PCR, and TCRdb's table has in-frame clones only and misses some. The repertoire consists of 110,000 or so clones, with around 68% occurring once and the leading ten covering 11%. This chain connects TRBV4-3 to TRBJ1-1; no firm D call. Source material: PBMCs. This clonotype was obtained from a woman between 45 and 65 years old in good health and CMV-seropositive. CDR3 amino acids: CASSQEVLLNTEAFF. CDR3 nucleotide sequence: TGCGCCAGCAGCCAAGAAGTCTTACTAAACACTGAAGCTTTCTTT.